These 22 T cell receptor beta chains were all obtained from the same sample, sequenced in a study of PD-1 blockade in classical Hodgkin lymphoma. All patients experienced relapse after autologous stem cell transplantation, and brentuximab vedotin exposure was variable. Libraries were prepared by immunoSEQ multiplex PCR; TCRdb keeps only in-frame clonotypes and omits some of them. The top ten hold around 9.3% of the sample, which has nearly 60,000 clones, about 91% seen once. The starting material was peripheral blood mononuclear cells (PBMCs), obtained before the second cycle of nivolumab. These TCRs come from a human donor with classical Hodgkin lymphoma.

The chain has TRBV9 and TRBJ2-3; no reliable D call. Germline CDR1 SGDLS, CDR2 YYNGEE. The CDR3 is 15 residues long. Trimming cost V 2 bases and J 1 base, with 11 bases left between them. CDR3 nucleotides: TGTGCCAGCAGCGTGGGTGGGTCAGGCACAGATACGCAGTATTTT. It yields the protein CASSVGGSGTDTQYF.

This chain joins TRBV6-1 and TRBJ2-1; 10 nucleotides match TRBD2. The V gene end was trimmed by 7 bases and the J gene end by 4 bases; junction bases not matched to a gene: 4. The CDR3 runs 14 residues. Per the germline V gene, CDR1 is MNHNS and CDR2 is SASEGT. The CDR3 is CASITSGVYNEQFF. The CDR3 region has the DNA TGTGCCAGCATAACTAGCGGGGTTTACAATGAGCAGTTCTTC.

The chain recombines TRBV11-2 with TRBJ1-4; D not resolved. Trimming removed 2 bases at V and 10 bases at J, with 20 bases between. Germline V gene data show CDR1 as SGHAT and CDR2 as FQNNGV. The CDR3 loop spans 16 amino acids. The CDR3 protein is CASSLSVSEVGRKLFF. CDR3 bases: TGTGCCAGCAGCTTATCGGTCAGTGAGGTCGGAAGAAAACTGTTTTTT.

The V call is TRBV7-8, the J call TRBJ1-1; D gene unclear. Per germline, CDR1 SGHVS and CDR2 FQNEAQ. The CDR3 is 14 residues long. Trimming left V 5 bases short and J 1 base short, with 11 bases between. The CDR3 DNA sequence: TGTGCCAGCAGCCCCAGACGGGCGAACACTGAAGCTTTCTTT. This sequence encodes CASSPRRANTEAFF.

The chain recombines TRBV19 with TRBJ1-4; the D gene is possibly TRBD1 (6 bases). V was pared by 2 bases and J by 7 bases, with 14 bases between. Germline CDR1 reads LNHDA; CDR2 reads SQIVND (reference sequence). The CDR3 sequence is 15 residues long. For the CDR3, the DNA is TGTGCCAGTAGTATACGAGCAGGGGCGCTTGAAAAACTGTTTTTT. It specifies CASSIRAGALEKLFF.

This clone was seen just once. The chain combines TRBV29-1 with TRBJ2-3, with D possibly TRBD2 on 5 matching bases. Per germline, CDR1 SQVTM and CDR2 ANQGSEA. Trimming left V 7 bases short and J 0 bases short, with 14 bases between. The length of the CDR3 is 14 residues. CDR3 residues: CSANPRTSTDTQYF. CDR3 DNA sequence: TGCAGCGCGAACCCCCGGACTAGCACAGATACGCAGTATTTT.

The V and J genes are TRBV10-3 and TRBJ2-3; D is uncertain. Germline-derived CDR1 and CDR2 are ENHRY and SYGVKD. Between the trimmed V and J ends, which lost 0 bases and 4 bases, there was a span of 5 bases. This CDR3 is 13 amino acids long. This chain's CDR3 is CAISESDPDTQYF. The CDR3 DNA reads as TGTGCCATCAGTGAGTCGGATCCAGATACGCAGTATTTT.

The V gene is TRBV5-4, the J gene TRBJ1-1; D unresolved. The CDR3 is 14 residues long. V lost 0 bases and J 1 base, leaving 7 bases between the germline ends. Germline V gene lookup returns CDR1 SGHNT and CDR2 YYREEE (reference sequence). The CDR3 region is CASSLDLGNTEAFF. CDR3 in DNA: TGTGCCAGCAGCTTGGATCTGGGGAACACTGAAGCTTTCTTT.

The V and J genes are TRBV5-6 and TRBJ2-1; no clear D. This CDR3 is built from 12 residues. The germline gives CDR1 SGHDT, CDR2 YYEEEE. The V end lost 1 base, the J end lost 8 bases, and 7 bases lay between the germline ends. This CDR3 reads CASSLRVHEQFF. The DNA of the CDR3 is TGTGCCAGCAGCTTGCGCGTGCATGAGCAGTTCTTC. The whole variable domain, remainder taken from reference TRBV5-6 and TRBJ2-1, is DAGVTQSPTHLIKTRGQQVTLRCSPKSGHDTVSWYQQALGQGPQFIFQYYEEEERQRGNFPDRFSGHQFPNYSSELNVNALLLGDSALYLCASSLRVHEQFFGPGTRLTVL.

The V gene is TRBV9, the J gene TRBJ2-7, with D perhaps TRBD1 or TRBD2 (5 bases each). The CDR3 runs to 14 residues. V lost 4 bases, J lost 3 bases, and 14 bases lay in between. CDR1 is SGDLS and CDR2 is YYNGEE in the germline V gene. CDR3 DNA sequence: TGTGCCAGCAGCCCCGGGACGGACATCTACGAGCAGTACTTC. Translation gives CASSPGTDIYEQYF.

V is TRBV9 and J is TRBJ2-3, with D possibly being TRBD1 or TRBD2 (5 bases each). The CDR3 covers 17 residues. Germline values: CDR1 SGDLS, CDR2 YYNGEE. V was pared by 4 bases and J by 4 bases, with 22 bases between. In nucleotides, the CDR3 is TGTGCCAGCAGCCCTGTAGGGACCCTGGTAGTCGCAGATACGCAGTATTTT. Its translation: CASSPVGTLVVADTQYF.

This chain links TRBV2 with TRBJ1-6; D unclear. The V gene lost 6 bases and the J gene lost 6 bases, with 15 bases spanning the gap. The CDR3 consists of 15 residues. Per germline, CDR1 SNHLY and CDR2 FYNNEI. The CDR3 loop is CASRTSGFPNSPLHF. DNA for the CDR3: TGTGCCAGCAGAACCTCAGGATTCCCTAATTCACCCCTCCACTTT.

This chain links TRBV15 with TRBJ2-3; TRBD1 agrees at 8 bases. The CDR3 is 16 amino acids. Per germline, CDR1 LNHNV and CDR2 YYDKDF (reference sequence). Unmatched junction bases numbered 6, after V lost 0 bases and J lost 4 bases. CDR3 loop: CATSRDGRGRADTQYF. The CDR3 DNA sequence: TGTGCCACCAGCAGAGATGGCAGGGGGCGTGCAGATACGCAGTATTTT.

The chain uses TRBV7-9 and TRBJ2-5; D gene uncertain. The germline gives CDR1 SEHNR, CDR2 FQNEAQ (reference sequence). Trimming pared 2 bases from V and 2 bases from J, leaving 3 bases between. CDR3 length: 12 residues. This chain's CDR3 is CASSLQQETQYF. In DNA form, the CDR3 reads TGTGCCAGCAGCTTACAGCAAGAGACCCAGTACTTC.

This clone was seen a handful of times. V is TRBV5-1 and J is TRBJ2-7, with TRBD1 identical over 11 bases. The CDR3 spans 15 residues. Per the germline V gene, CDR1 is SGHRS and CDR2 is YFSETQ. The J segment lost 1 base and the V segment lost 3 bases, leaving 3 bases of the junction unmatched. The CDR3 sequence is CASSWGTGGSYEQYF. The CDR3, as DNA: TGCGCCAGCAGCTGGGGGACAGGGGGTTCCTACGAGCAGTACTTC.

This clone showed up just a few times. This chain links TRBV4-2 with TRBJ2-1; D is possibly TRBD2 (6 bases). Deletions cut 2 bases from V and 1 base from J, with 18 bases between. The germline V gene encodes CDR1 LGHNA and CDR2 YNFKEQ. This CDR3 contains 18 residues. In nucleotides, the CDR3 is TGTGCCAGCAGCCAAATAGGTCTGAGTAGCGGTTCCTACAATGAGCAGTTCTTC. This encodes CASSQIGLSSGSYNEQFF.

The chain carries TRBV10-3 and TRBJ2-3; TRBD2 might be the D (6 bases). V was clipped by 10 bases and J by 2 bases, with 16 bases between them. CDR3 length: 14 residues. Germline CDR1 ENHRY, CDR2 SYGVKD. The CDR3: CATGGGIHTDTQYF. The CDR3 bases are TGTGCCACCGGTGGGGGGATCCACACAGATACGCAGTATTTT.

This chain uses TRBV6-4 with TRBJ1-5; D is possibly TRBD1 (5 bases). The CDR3 totals 15 residues. The germline CDR1 and CDR2 sequences are MRHNA and SNTAGT. V was cut by 8 bases and J by 2 bases, with 16 bases left in between. The DNA for the CDR3 is TGTGCCAGCGACGACAGACCTTTTCGCAATCAGCCCCAGCATTTT. Translation: CASDDRPFRNQPQHF.

V usage is TRBV30 and J usage is TRBJ1-1; possible D gene TRBD1, 5 bases. CDR1 and CDR2 from the germline V gene are GTSNPN and SVGIG (reference sequence). Trimming pared 8 bases from V and 4 bases from J, leaving 17 bases between. The length of the CDR3 is 13 residues. CDR3 sequence (DNA): TGTGCCCGCAAGATCGACAGTCTCACTGAAGCTTTCTTT. It translates to CARKIDSLTEAFF.

This chain connects TRBV29-1 to TRBJ2-5; weak D call: TRBD1 (6 bases). Germline V gene lookup returns CDR1 SQVTM and CDR2 ANQGSEA. The CDR3 extends over 13 amino acids. V shed 5 bases and J shed 4 bases, with 14 bases lying between them. The CDR3 reads CSVMTGLGETQYF. CDR3 DNA: TGCAGCGTTATGACAGGTTTGGGAGAGACCCAGTACTTC.

This clone was seen a handful of times. The CDR3 nucleotides read TGTGCCAGCAGCTTAGGACAGTATAGCAATCAGCCCCAGCATTTT. Residues: CASSLGQYSNQPQHF. This rearrangement joins TRBV7-9 to TRBJ1-5; a weak D match, TRBD1 (5 bases). Germline V gives CDR1 SEHNR, CDR2 FQNEAQ (reference sequence). The CDR3 runs 15 residues. V dropped 1 base and J dropped 0 bases, with 7 bases sitting between them.

This clone was found a few times. The chain has TRBV14 and TRBJ1-2, with D perhaps matching TRBD1 (6 bases). The CDR3 is 13 amino acids. Germline V gives CDR1 SGHDN, CDR2 FVKESK. Trimming left V 1 base short and J 7 bases short, with 10 bases between. CDR3 amino acids: CASSQVGGGGYTF. CDR3 DNA: TGTGCCAGCAGCCAAGTAGGGGGTGGTGGCTACACCTTC.